The sequence of this T cell receptor beta chain was determined in a study of memory CD4+ T cells and cytomegalovirus serostatus. Single viable CD3+CD4+CD8-CD45RO+ cells were sorted as the memory CD4+ T cells. CD4+ T cells were isolated by positive magnetic selection. Germline V lookup: CDR1 SGHAT, CDR2 FQNNGV. This CDR3 spans 14 amino acids. Trimming stripped 3 bases from V and 0 bases from J, with 8 bases between. This clone was counted a few times. As yet, its antigen is unknown. General observations from the study: About 40% of the roughly 150 known CMV-associated TCRbeta sequences appeared in CD4+ memory. Repertoires predicted CMV serostatus with median bootstrapped AUC of about 0.94.

The protocol was immunoSEQ multiplex PCR, while the TCRdb copy is restricted to in-frame clones and leaves out a portion. The repertoire includes approximately 60,000 clones, about 68% of them detected once, and under 3% sits in the top ten. The sequenced sample consisted of memory CD4+ T cells from blood. The genes are TRBV11-2 and TRBJ1-2; no clear D. The clonotype originates from an adult in good health and CMV-seropositive. DNA for the CDR3: TGTGCCAGCAGCTTTAGTAACTCTAACTATGGCTACACCTTC. Translation gives CASSFSNSNYGYTF.